This is a list of T cell receptor beta chains from one sample in a study of shared clonotypes between healthy human individuals. The table came from immunoSEQ multiplex PCR; TCRdb's copy has only in-frame clones and leaves some out. Of roughly 550,000 clones listed, 95% to 96% are singletons. The sample consisted of naive CD8+ T cells sorted from blood. All receptors come from a young woman in good health. CDR3s include the opening cysteine and the closing phenylalanine or tryptophan. D genes are given only for firm matches. Size values are once, few and many counts, or a class for expanded clones, and some rows have none.

v_gene	j_gene	len	abundance	d_gene	CDR3aa	CDR3nt
TRBV19	TRBJ1-5	15	once	NA	CASSIASLSNQPQHF	TGTGCCAGTAGTATTGCCAGTCTTTCCAATCAGCCCCAGCATTTT
TRBV2	TRBJ2-3	16	NA	TRBD1	CASSEGQGVSTDTQYF	TGTGCCAGCAGTGAAGGGCAGGGGGTAAGCACAGATACGCAGTATTTT
TRBV11-1	TRBJ2-7	12	NA	NA	CASSLSVYEQYF	TGTGCCAGCAGCTTATCGGTCTACGAGCAGTACTTC
TRBV28	TRBJ2-6	14	NA	NA	CASRQGYGANVLTF	TGTGCCAGCAGACAGGGTTACGGGGCCAACGTCCTGACTTTC
TRBV28	TRBJ1-1	13	NA	NA	CASSSTGDRPAFF	TGTGCCAGCAGTTCGACCGGCGACCGGCCGGCTTTCTTT
TRBV19	TRBJ1-5	14	NA	NA	CATQRTASNQPQHF	TGTGCCACCCAACGGACAGCCAGCAATCAGCCCCAGCATTTT
TRBV13	TRBJ2-7	17	NA	NA	CASTEGGRQGFLYEQYF	TGTGCCAGCACGGAGGGGGGTAGACAGGGATTTTTGTACGAGCAGTACTTC
TRBV10-3	TRBJ2-7	12	NA	TRBD1	CAIWTGGHEQYF	TGTGCCATCTGGACAGGGGGTCACGAGCAGTACTTC
TRBV28	TRBJ2-2	15	NA	TRBD2	CASSFAGEGTGELFF	TGTGCCAGCAGTTTCGCGGGGGAGGGGACCGGGGAGCTGTTTTTT
TRBV4-1	TRBJ1-1	14	NA	NA	CASSQGMRDREAFF	TGCGCCAGCAGCCAAGGAATGAGGGATAGAGAAGCTTTCTTT
TRBV11-2	TRBJ2-2	14	NA	NA	CASRGTYITGELFF	TGTGCCAGCAGGGGGACATACATAACCGGGGAGCTGTTTTTT
TRBV7-3	TRBJ1-5	15	NA	TRBD1	CASSLQGVNLEPQHF	TGTGCCAGCAGCTTACAGGGGGTTAATTTGGAGCCCCAGCATTTT
TRBV27	TRBJ2-1	14	once	NA	CASSPLDSSVEQFF	TGTGCCAGCAGTCCACTCGACTCGTCGGTCGAGCAGTTCTTC
TRBV7-9	TRBJ1-2	15	NA	NA	CASSTGTGKNYGYTF	TGTGCCAGCAGTACCGGTACAGGGAAAAACTATGGCTACACCTTC
TRBV15	TRBJ1-3	14	NA	TRBD1	CATSEGAGGNTIYF	TGTGCCACCAGTGAGGGGGCTGGCGGAAACACCATATATTTT
TRBV6-5	TRBJ2-7	14	NA	TRBD1	CASSYGTGGHEQYF	TGTGCCAGCAGTTACGGGACAGGGGGCCACGAGCAGTACTTC
TRBV27	TRBJ1-4	15	NA	TRBD1	CASSSGQVRNEKLFF	TGTGCCAGCAGTTCGGGACAGGTCCGTAATGAAAAACTGTTTTTT
TRBV2	TRBJ1-5	14	NA	NA	CASSVGGLDQPQHF	TGTGCCAGCAGTGTGGGGGGCTTGGATCAGCCCCAGCATTTT
TRBV7-8	TRBJ2-3	18	NA	NA	CASSLVIEGWESTDTQYF	TGTGCCAGCAGCTTAGTAATTGAGGGATGGGAAAGCACAGATACGCAGTATTTT
TRBV7-9	TRBJ2-7	14	NA	NA	CASSPRSPTYEQYF	TGTGCCAGCAGCCCACGGTCACCCACATACGAGCAGTACTTC
TRBV7-9	TRBJ2-7	16	NA	TRBD2	CASSFSRLAVSYEQYF	TGTGCCAGCAGCTTTTCAAGACTAGCGGTTTCCTACGAGCAGTACTTC
TRBV4-1	TRBJ1-5	15	NA	NA	CASSQEQQKNQPQHF	TGCGCCAGCAGCCAAGAACAACAGAAGAATCAGCCCCAGCATTTT
TRBV19	TRBJ2-2	15	NA	TRBD2	CASSIGLAPTGELFF	TGTGCCAGTAGTATAGGACTAGCCCCAACCGGGGAGCTGTTTTTT
TRBV14	TRBJ2-1	16	NA	NA	CASSQDRVDNYNEQFF	TGTGCCAGCAGCCAAGATCGGGTGGACAACTACAATGAGCAGTTCTTC
TRBV9	TRBJ2-1	13	NA	NA	CASSVDYYNEQFF	TGTGCCAGCAGCGTCGACTATTACAATGAGCAGTTCTTC
TRBV6-1	TRBJ2-3	15	NA	NA	CASTRGRGYTDTQYF	TGTGCCAGCACTCGAGGGCGGGGCTACACAGATACGCAGTATTTT
TRBV5-1	TRBJ2-5	18	NA	TRBD2	CASSLSWLLAGGEETQYF	TGCGCCAGCAGCTTGTCATGGTTGCTAGCGGGAGGGGAAGAGACCCAGTACTTC
TRBV13	TRBJ1-2	14	NA	NA	CASSSGPTNYGYTF	TGTGCCAGCAGCTCTGGACCGACTAACTATGGCTACACCTTC
TRBV9	TRBJ2-1	12	once	NA	CASSVASDEQFF	TGTGCCAGCAGCGTAGCTAGCGATGAGCAGTTCTTC
TRBV28	TRBJ2-7	15	NA	TRBD2	CASSWRGGYPGEQYF	TGTGCCAGCAGTTGGCGGGGGGGATATCCGGGTGAGCAGTACTTC
TRBV4-2	TRBJ2-2	15	NA	TRBD1	CASSPHQGAGGELFF	TGTGCCAGCAGCCCTCATCAGGGGGCGGGAGGGGAGCTGTTTTTT
TRBV28	TRBJ2-7	15	NA	TRBD1	CASSLGGTGFYEQYF	TGTGCCAGCAGTTTAGGAGGGACAGGGTTCTACGAGCAGTACTTC
TRBV13	TRBJ2-7	13	NA	NA	CASSTRTIDEQYF	TGTGCCAGCAGCACGAGAACGATTGACGAGCAGTACTTC
TRBV4-1	TRBJ1-2	14	NA	NA	CASSQDGVGYGYTF	TGCGCCAGCAGCCAAGATGGAGTGGGCTATGGCTACACCTTC
TRBV28	TRBJ1-1	16	NA	TRBD1	CASSFGPGTGNTEAFF	TGTGCCAGCAGTTTTGGGCCTGGGACAGGGAACACTGAAGCTTTCTTT
TRBV30	TRBJ1-1	14	NA	NA	CAWSVSDLGTEAFF	TGTGCCTGGAGTGTCTCAGATCTTGGTACTGAAGCTTTCTTT
TRBV13	TRBJ2-4	13	NA	NA	CASSPEAKNIQYF	TGTGCCAGCAGCCCCGAAGCCAAAAACATTCAGTACTTC
TRBV30	TRBJ2-1	12	NA	NA	CAGSDMDNEQFF	TGTGCAGGGAGTGATATGGACAATGAGCAGTTCTTC
TRBV6-1	TRBJ2-7	15	once	NA	CASNFRDGGSYEQYF	TGTGCCAGCAACTTTCGGGACGGTGGATCCTACGAGCAGTACTTC
TRBV9	TRBJ2-7	14	NA	TRBD1	CASSPGQGDYEQYF	TGTGCCAGCAGCCCAGGACAGGGGGACTACGAGCAGTACTTC
TRBV9	TRBJ1-2	14	NA	NA	CASSGQQGNDGYTF	TGTGCCAGCAGCGGACAACAGGGTAACGATGGCTACACCTTC
TRBV5-6	TRBJ2-2	11	NA	NA	CASSYLGELFF	TGTGCCAGCAGCTACCTCGGGGAGCTGTTTTTT
TRBV10-3	TRBJ1-2	10	NA	NA	CAIRGYGYTF	TGTGCCATCAGGGGGTATGGCTACACCTTC
TRBV28	TRBJ2-7	15	NA	TRBD1	CASREPGQGTYEQYF	TGTGCCAGCAGGGAGCCGGGACAGGGGACCTACGAGCAGTACTTC
TRBV2	TRBJ2-2	12	NA	NA	CASSGFVGELFF	TGTGCCAGCAGCGGTTTTGTCGGGGAGCTGTTTTTT
TRBV5-6	TRBJ1-1	14	NA	NA	CASSLGALNTEAFF	TGTGCCAGCAGCTTGGGGGCGCTGAACACTGAAGCTTTCTTT
TRBV7-9	TRBJ2-7	18	NA	TRBD2	CASTISPAGVVRSYEQYF	TGTGCCAGCACCATAAGCCCAGCGGGAGTAGTTAGAAGCTACGAGCAGTACTTC
TRBV19	TRBJ2-2	11	NA	NA	CASRSSGELFF	TGTGCCAGTAGATCGTCCGGGGAGCTGTTTTTT
TRBV2	TRBJ2-7	16	NA	TRBD1	CASSEAIGTVSYEQYF	TGTGCCAGCAGTGAAGCTATCGGGACAGTTTCCTACGAGCAGTACTTC
TRBV5-4	TRBJ2-5	14	NA	TRBD2	CASSPGLDEETQYF	TGTGCCAGCAGCCCGGGACTAGATGAAGAGACCCAGTACTTC
TRBV4-1	TRBJ2-3	14	NA	NA	CASSQLLVPDTQYF	TGCGCCAGCAGCCAATTGCTAGTTCCAGATACGCAGTATTTT
TRBV6-5	TRBJ1-1	14	NA	NA	CASSPPMGGGEAFF	TGTGCCAGCAGTCCCCCGATGGGGGGAGGTGAAGCTTTCTTT
TRBV7-9	TRBJ1-2	15	NA	TRBD1	CASSSGTGDGLHYTF	TGTGCCAGCAGCTCCGGTACAGGGGACGGCTTACACTACACCTTC
TRBV10-2	TRBJ1-1	13	NA	NA	CASSESRPGLAFF	TGCGCCAGCAGTGAGTCGAGGCCAGGGTTAGCTTTCTTT
TRBV5-1	TRBJ1-1	17	NA	NA	CASSPRTNLEVNTEAFF	TGCGCCAGCAGCCCTCGGACAAACTTAGAGGTGAACACTGAAGCTTTCTTT
TRBV27	TRBJ1-4	14	NA	NA	CASSFGPNYEKLFF	TGTGCCAGCAGTTTTGGGCCCAACTATGAAAAACTGTTTTTT